This T cell receptor (beta chain) is drawn from a study of Graves' ophthalmopathy and Graves' hyperthyroidism (dated by TCRdb to between 2018 and 2020). Context from the whole study: Peripheral blood samples were taken at the time of initial diagnosis, before any treatment was given. The study used TCR beta repertoire signatures to distinguish Graves' ophthalmopathy from Graves' hyperthyroidism and to predict progression to ophthalmopathy. In total, 135 blood samples were TCR-sequenced: fewer than 50 ophthalmopathy, some 75 hyperthyroidism and 17 hyperthyroidism-to-ophthalmopathy patients. A discovery set of 100 patients (under 45 ophthalmopathy, about 59 stable hyperthyroidism) was enrolled to explore V-J signatures distinguishing ophthalmopathy from hyperthyroidism. T-cell repertoires of thyroid tissue and blood were compared in several hyperthyroidism patients. After sampling, hyperthyroidism patients received methimazole starting at 30 mg daily, and ophthalmopathy patients received high-dose intravenous methylprednisolone. An independent validation cohort comprised fewer than 20 hyperthyroidism patients and over 15 patients who later progressed from hyperthyroidism to ophthalmopathy. Overall results and qualifications from the work: In cross-validation, the 13-signature model distinguished ophthalmopathy from stable hyperthyroidism with approximately 90% sensitivity and around 83% specificity, while in the test set the corresponding values were about 80% and 75%. In validation, the model predicted ophthalmopathy progression with about 70% sensitivity and roughly 72% specificity; about a dozen predicted patients were CT-confirmed with GO in a median of about 6.2 months. Most of the expanded thyroid clonotypes with a frequency above 0.001 were also detected in blood, and it was suggested that the thyroid immune response may be reflected by blood repertoires. No statistical method was used to predetermine the sample size, and group allocation was not hidden from the investigators.

Many counts were recorded for this clonotype. Its cognate antigen has yet to be identified. The record has no base qualities; no much larger clone is one base away. Via the germline V gene (reference sequence), CDR1 is LNHNV and CDR2 YYDKDF. The trim is 0 bases for V and 4 bases for J, with a gap of 15 bases between the germline ends. CDR3 length: 16 amino acids, cysteine to phenylalanine. Just the 48-base CDR3 DNA is kept, in frame starting at base 1. Ophthalmopathy patients were characterized by moderately to severely active disease, a Clinical Activity Score of at least 3, a NOSPECS grade of at least 4, and a disease duration under 3 months. Patients with other autoimmune diseases, uncontrolled infections, pregnancy or lactation were excluded from the study. Diagnosis relied on clinical symptoms, serum thyroxine, TRAb, thyroid ultrasound and orbital computed tomography. Using Ficoll-Paque density gradient centrifugation, PBMCs were isolated from less than 11 ml of fresh peripheral blood. Trizol reagent was used to extract the total RNA, and its quality was then checked on an Agilent 2100 Bioanalyzer.

For repertoire sequencing, TCR beta CDR3 regions were amplified from RNA transcripts. HTBI primers and the Qiagen OneStep RT-PCR kit were used in a first-round RT-PCR, which was followed by a second-round multiplex PCR, size selection and purification. Libraries were sequenced paired-end with 100 bp reads on an Illumina HiSeq2000. On the authors' methods: SOAPnuke was used to process the reads, throwing out any read that had adapters, had uncalled bases, had a mean Phred below 15, or lacked an exact constant-primer or identifier match. COPE v1.2.5 was used to merge high-quality paired reads. Each unique nucleotide sequence was defined as a clonotype, and clonotypes were aligned to IMGT TRB V, D and J references with MiTCR v1.1. Only V-J combinations with frequency above 0.0001 were analysed, covering approximately 99% of repertoires. For each V-J combination, a TCR clonal expansion and chaos score was defined as F50 clonal expansion divided by the chaos observed in the TCRdist matrix. Welch's t-statistics and random forest were used to reduce features to approximately 13 V-J combinations, which were fed into a naive Bayes classifier. The similarity between thyroid and blood repertoires was quantified using the Morisita-Horn index. The public reads were reanalyzed by TCRdb: fastp trimming at Q25, MiXCR alignment, in-frame beta chains only. Rows are combined by CDR3 protein, so each entry shows the most common genes and DNA. These V and J calls originate from TCRdb's pipeline instead of the authors' own analysis. Within this sample are about 740,000 distinct CDR3 sequences, with approximately 40% of them counted one time only. 44% of the sample goes to the ten largest clones.

The sequence was obtained from an adult man with Graves' ophthalmopathy. The chain was built from TRBV15 and TRBJ2-5; TRBD1 is a possible D gene, resting on 5 matching bases. What was sequenced was peripheral blood. CDR3 region: CATSRDPGHLGETQYF. The bases read TGTGCCACCAGCAGAGATCCCGGACACCTTGGAGAGACCCAGTACTTC. Reference TRBV15 and TRBJ2-5 proteins supply the regions before and after the CDR3; the full variable domain is: DAMVIQNPRYQVTQFGKPVTLSCSQTLNHNVMYWYQQKSSQAPKLLFHYYDKDFNNEADTPDNFQSRRPNTSFCFLDIRSPGLGDTAMYLCATSRDPGHLGETQYFGPGTRLLVL.